This T cell receptor (beta chain) was identified in a study of a mutant IDH1 vaccine in newly diagnosed glioma. As for the study in general: Vaccines began 4-6 weeks after radiotherapy alone, or with temozolomide cycles. Study findings and constraints: Pseudoprogression appeared unlinked to shifts in leading peripheral T cell clonotypes.

Indicated time point: week 5, during vaccination. A 20-mer mutant IDH1 peptide at 300 ug was injected subcutaneously with topical imiquimod. In regard to this clone: Its antigen is unknown.

Sequenced by immunoSEQ multiplex PCR; TCRdb stores in-frame clones only, minus some. In the table there are some 51,000 clones, roughly 78% of which are singletons. Trimming cost V 4 bases and J 4 bases; bases outside gene matches: 6. The CDR3 is 16 amino acids. The germline V gene has CDR1 MRHNA and CDR2 SNTAGT. This specimen was PBMCs, taken from a glioma patient whose treatment included an IDH1 peptide vaccine. This rearrangement joins TRBV6-4 to TRBJ2-2; 10 bases match TRBD2. The receptor comes from a man aged 50-59 years with glioma. For the CDR3, the DNA is TGTGCCAGCAGTGCCCGTAGCGGGGGGACCACCGGGGAGCTGTTTTTT. As protein: CASSARSGGTTGELFF.